This T cell receptor beta chain was sequenced in a study of regulatory T cells in long-lasting Graves disease. Study as a whole: Graves' patients with a new diagnosis had received antithyroid drugs under 3 months.

Many counts were recorded for this clonotype. With iRepertoire HTBI primers and Arm-PCR of CDR3 regions, TCR beta libraries were built. One entry per CDR3 protein, called by TCRdb with MiXCR from the multiplex PCR reads. This table has 450,000 to 600,000 distinct CDR3 sequences, 15% to 20% appearing once. As to time point: newly diagnosed GD, antithyroid drugs for less than 3 months. Making the TCR library involved RNA that had been extracted from PBMCs. These sequences were also reported in another study, on T cells in Graves' hyperthyroidism and ophthalmopathy. From that paper: Clonotypes that were expanded in thyroid above 0.001 mostly appeared in blood too. The model predicted ophthalmopathy a median approximately seven months before onset.

The material sequenced was peripheral blood mononuclear cells (PBMCs), taken at new diagnosis, from a patient treated with antithyroid drugs. The sequence was obtained from a man between 35 and 55 years old with Graves disease.

CDR3 nucleotides: TGTGCCAGCAGTTTATCTTCGCTCCGATCGCGCTACAATGAGCAGTTCTTC. As protein: CASSLSSLRSRYNEQFF. The chain uses TRBV27 and TRBJ2-1; no clear D gene. The germline V and J ends were trimmed by 0 bases and 3 bases, with 15 bases remaining between them. CDR1 is MNHEY and CDR2 is SMNVEV in the germline V gene (reference sequence). The CDR3 has 17 residues.